The next 9 T cell receptor beta chains were all read from a single sample in a study of blood T cells in healthy people across ages. Primed by a sample-barcoded 5' primer and a J-beta primer mix, a second PCR proceeded for roughly 6 to 12 cycles. MiXCR was run by TCRdb on the 5' RACE reads, yielding one entry per CDR3 protein. The table shows 800,000 or so distinct CDR3 sequences, with about 47% occurring only once. The specimen sequenced was blood. These receptors were collected from an older man in good health.

About this clonotype: An end of the junction differs from the germline gene, which may be a read error. The chain joins TRBV25-1 to TRBJ1-4; possibly TRBD1 for D (6 bases). This CDR3 region has 18 residues. Per the germline V gene, CDR1 is MGHDK and CDR2 is SYGVNS. In nucleotides, the CDR3 is TGTGCCAGCAGTGCGCCCCAGGGTAGGGGGACCGGGAATGAAAAGCTGTTTTTT. Translated, it gives CASSAPQGRGTGNEKLFF.

This clonotype was counted a few times. The J gene is TRBJ2-1, the V gene TRBV20-1; 8 bases are shared with TRBD2. Per the germline V gene, CDR1 is DFQATT and CDR2 is SNEGSKA (reference sequence). The CDR3 loop spans 15 amino acids. Trimming at V came to 3 bases and at J to 5 bases, leaving 9 bases not matched to a gene. In DNA, the CDR3 is TGCAGTGCTAGCTCCGGGACTAGAAATAACAATGAGCAGTTCTTC. Encoded protein: CSASSGTRNNNEQFF.

This clonotype has at least ten counts. This chain links TRBV12-3 or TRBV12-4 with TRBJ2-5, with 7 nucleotides matching TRBD2. Losses at the gene ends were 3 bases for V and 2 bases for J; bases not matched to a gene: 3. This CDR3 is 14 amino acids long. CDR3 DNA: TGTGCCAGCAGTTTGGGGGGGGAGCAAGAGACCCAGTACTTC. It specifies CASSLGGEQETQYF.

This clonotype has only a few counts. The genes are TRBV7-9 and TRBJ2-1; 9 bases map to TRBD2. From germline, CDR1 is SEHNR and CDR2 FQNEAQ (reference sequence). The CDR3 has 20 residues. J lost 9 bases, V lost 5 bases, and 26 bases had no gene match. CDR3 nucleotide sequence: TGTGCCAGCAGCATTTTCTTTCCCAGCGAGACTAGCGGCAAGGGGGGTGAGCAGTTCTTC. Its protein is CASSIFFPSETSGKGGEQFF.

The chain joins TRBV20-1 to TRBJ1-1, with D possibly matching TRBD1 (5 bases). This CDR3 has 13 amino acids. V gave up 1 base and J gave up 6 bases, with 12 bases separating them. Germline V CDR1 and CDR2: DFQATT, SNEGSKA (reference sequence). The CDR3 reads CSARGVGTSEAFF. CDR3 DNA: TGCAGTGCTAGAGGCGTCGGGACCTCTGAAGCTTTCTTT.

This clonotype has just a few counts. The junction differs from germline at one of its ends, possibly a read error. V and J are TRBV5-1 and TRBJ2-1; TRBD2 matches at 10 bases. Germline V gene data show CDR1 as SGHRS and CDR2 as YFSETQ. CDR3 length: 15 residues. The CDR3 DNA sequence: TGCGCCAGCAGCTTGGCCCCTAGCGGGAGTGTTGAGCGGTTCTTC. Its translation: CASSLAPSGSVERFF.

In its sample, this clonotype was seen many times. The chain has TRBV6-4 and TRBJ1-1; 8 positions agree with TRBD1. Looked up from germline, CDR1 is MRHNA and CDR2 is SNTAGT. The V and J ends lost 3 bases and 5 bases, in that order; junction bases with no gene match: 5. CDR3 length: 14 residues. This chain's CDR3 is CASSESGGRTEAFF. The CDR3 DNA reads as TGTGCCAGCAGTGAATCAGGGGGCCGGACTGAAGCTTTCTTT.

This clonotype was found many times. The V and J genes are TRBV20-1 and TRBJ2-1; D gene uncertain. CDR3 length: 16 amino acids. The germline CDR1 and CDR2 sequences are DFQATT and SNEGSKA (reference sequence). CDR3 region: CSTQIPRQSSYNEQFF. DNA for the CDR3: TGCAGCACTCAGATACCGAGGCAAAGCTCCTACAATGAGCAGTTCTTC.

V usage is TRBV12-3 or TRBV12-4 and J usage is TRBJ2-2, with TRBD2 as a possible D gene (6 bases). The V end was cut by 3 bases, the J end by 0 bases, with 8 bases between. The CDR3 has 15 amino acids. The CDR3 nucleotides are TGTGCCAGCAGTTTGCGGGAAGCGAACACCGGGGAGCTGTTTTTT. Translated: CASSLREANTGELFF.